This T cell receptor (beta chain) came from a study of blood T cell repertoires in COVID-19. Whole-study context: COVID-19 samples from acute and convalescent phases originated in the United States, Italy and Spain. PBMCs, B-cell-depleted T cells, or T cells were the source of the cDNA or gDNA that made up the material.

From germline, CDR1 is LGHDT and CDR2 YNNKEL (reference sequence). The V gene lost 4 bases and the J gene lost 5 bases, with 21 bases spanning the gap. The CDR3 has 16 residues. As originally analysed: Counts of nucleated cells, estimated from reference gene primer amplification, were obtained. Some clones are missing from TCRdb's copy, which holds only in-frame ones; the method was immunoSEQ multiplex PCR. The D gene and trimming were derived from the DNA, and the V and J assignments and clone size from that table. The table lists 350,000 or so clones, approximately 83% of them singletons. Cohort placement rested on clinical history that participants reported themselves.

The receptor was isolated from a woman between 40 and 50 years old with acute COVID-19. The specimen was PBMCs or T cells enriched from blood (not recorded which). This chain links TRBV3-1 (or the pseudogene TRBV3-2) with TRBJ2-7, with D maybe TRBD1 (5 bases). CDR3 in DNA: TGTGCCAGCAGCCCGACGACAGCCTTTAAGGTCCACGAGCAGTACTTC. Translation: CASSPTTAFKVHEQYF.